This TCR beta chain derives from a study of CXCR3-negative and CXCR3-positive naive CD8 T cells. Study outcomes and limitations: Memory CD8+ cells had much lower diversity, and both naive subsets had comparably high diversity.

As concerns this clonotype: Its antigen is still unknown.

Carrying UMI labels, the TRB cDNA libraries were prepared through 5' RACE. TCRdb reanalyzed the 5' RACE reads and collapses them to one entry per CDR3 protein, without DNA. This sample's clone table lists 45,000 to 55,000 distinct CDR3 sequences. Sequenced material: memory CD8+ T cells from blood. The sequence was obtained from a human donor in good health. Some clones in this sample may be carry-over from other donors' samples.

This CDR3 reads CASSLAPAGGYQETQYF. The chain carries TRBV7-9 and TRBJ2-5; lacking DNA, the TRBD2 call made by TCRdb goes unchecked. This CDR3 has 17 amino acids. Germline V CDR1 and CDR2: SEHNR, FQNEAQ (reference sequence).